The 12 T cell receptor beta chains in this list originate from one sample, sequenced in a study of blood T cell repertoires in COVID-19. Assay: immunoSEQ multiplex PCR; the TCRdb copy retains only in-frame clones and omits some. In the table there are 150,000 to 200,000 clones, around 87% of which are singletons. The material sequenced was peripheral blood. These receptors were obtained from a young man with active or convalescent COVID-19.

The J gene is TRBJ1-1, the V gene TRBV5-4, with TRBD1 identical over 8 bases. The CDR3 contains 15 residues. V trimming: 6 bases; J trimming: 1 base; junction bases outside the gene matches: 8. Looked up from germline, CDR1 is SGHNT and CDR2 is YYREEE (reference sequence). In DNA, the CDR3 is TGTGCCAGCACCGACCCGGGACAGGCGAACACTGAAGCTTTCTTT. Translating it yields CASTDPGQANTEAFF.

This chain links TRBV4-3 with TRBJ2-1; 10 bases are a match to TRBD2. The V gene's germline CDR1 is LGHNA and CDR2 YSLEER. The CDR3 totals 15 residues. Trimming removed 4 bases from V and 7 bases from J; junction bases left unmatched: 7. CDR3 region: CASSRAGGAVNEQFF. The DNA of the CDR3 is TGCGCCAGCAGCCGAGCGGGAGGGGCTGTTAATGAGCAGTTCTTC.

In its sample, this clone was seen once. The chain links TRBV5-1 to TRBJ2-3; D may be TRBD2 (6 bases). The germline V and J ends were trimmed by 2 bases and 4 bases, with 17 bases remaining between them. The CDR3 consists of 16 residues. CDR1 and CDR2 (germline): SGHRS, YFSETQ. CDR3 DNA: TGCGCCAGCAGCTTCGTCAAGGGGCGCGGGGCAGATACGCAGTATTTT. Translated, it gives CASSFVKGRGADTQYF.

The J gene is TRBJ2-1, the V gene TRBV6-2 or TRBV6-3, with 8 bases identical to TRBD2. This CDR3 spans 17 amino acids. V lost 2 bases and J lost 7; bases outside the gene matches: 13. Looked up from germline, CDR1 is MNHEY and CDR2 is SVGEGT. The DNA for the CDR3 is TGTGCCAGCAGTTACCCCGGCGGGAGCGGGAGTGGTAATGAGCAGTTCTTC. This encodes CASSYPGGSGSGNEQFF.

This rearrangement joins TRBV4-1 to TRBJ1-3; D might be TRBD1 (6 bases). The V end was cut by 0 bases, the J end by 0 bases, with 15 bases between. This CDR3 region has 18 residues. Germline CDR1 reads MGHRA; CDR2 reads YSYEKL. CDR3 loop: CASSQDRGRGVSGNTIYF. The CDR3 region has the DNA TGCGCCAGCAGCCAAGATCGGGGCAGGGGCGTCTCTGGAAACACCATATATTTT.

The V gene is TRBV3-1 (or the pseudogene TRBV3-2), the J gene TRBJ2-7, with unresolved D. Trimming removed 5 bases at V and 5 bases at J, with 7 bases between. This CDR3 is built from 11 residues. Germline values: CDR1 LGHDT, CDR2 YNNKEL (reference sequence). The CDR3 sequence is CASSRANEQYF. CDR3 nucleotides: TGTGCCAGCAGCAGAGCCAACGAGCAGTACTTC.

This chain connects TRBV5-4 to TRBJ2-1, with 8 bases identical to TRBD1. The CDR3 has 15 residues. The germline V gene encodes CDR1 SGHNT and CDR2 YYREEE (reference sequence). V trimming: 2 bases; J trimming: 3 bases; junction bases outside the gene matches: 4. CDR3 protein: CASSFRTGIYNEQFF. The CDR3 coding sequence is TGTGCCAGCAGCTTCAGGACAGGGATCTACAATGAGCAGTTCTTC. The complete variable domain, with remaining parts taken from reference TRBV5-4 and TRBJ2-1, reads ETGVTQSPTHLIKTRGQQVTLRCSSQSGHNTVSWYQQALGQGPQFIFQYYREEENGRGNFPPRFSGLQFPNYSSELNVNALELDDSALYLCASSFRTGIYNEQFFGPGTRLTVL.

The CDR3 DNA reads TGTGCCAGCAGTTTATTGGGCCTTAACACTGAAGCTTTCTTT. It encodes CASSLLGLNTEAFF. The chain links TRBV27 to TRBJ1-1; D unresolved. This CDR3 region has 14 residues. Trimming stripped 1 base from V and 2 bases from J, with 8 bases between. Germline-derived CDR1 and CDR2 are MNHEY and SMNVEV (reference sequence).

This sequence joins TRBV18 and TRBJ1-3; D gene uncertain. CDR1 and CDR2 (germline): KGHSH, LQKENI. The CDR3 runs to 13 residues. Trimming stripped 8 bases from V and 0 bases from J, with 8 bases between. CDR3 sequence (DNA): TGTGCCAGCGTACAGTTCTCTGGAAACACCATATATTTT. Translated: CASVQFSGNTIYF.

The chain couples TRBV2 to TRBJ1-5, with 7 bases aligning to TRBD1. From germline, CDR1 is SNHLY and CDR2 FYNNEI. The CDR3 runs 15 residues. J was trimmed by 6 bases and V by 8 bases; bases with no gene match: 13. This CDR3 reads CASSRRQGVSQPQHF. The CDR3 DNA follows: TGTGCCAGCTCGAGGAGGCAGGGGGTCAGTCAGCCCCAGCATTTT.

This chain links TRBV2 with TRBJ1-2, with 7 nucleotides matching TRBD1. Trimming took 0 bases from V and 1 from J; bases not matched to a gene: 5. Germline V lookup: CDR1 SNHLY, CDR2 FYNNEI. This CDR3 comprises 16 residues. The CDR3 region is CASSEAPGQLNYGYTF. The CDR3 DNA is TGTGCCAGCAGTGAAGCTCCGGGACAGCTTAACTATGGCTACACCTTC.

The chain links TRBV7-9 to TRBJ2-3, with D perhaps TRBD2 (5 bases). Germline values: CDR1 SEHNR, CDR2 FQNEAQ (reference sequence). The CDR3 spans 16 residues. V lost 5 bases, J lost 0 bases, and 15 bases lay in between. CDR3 in DNA: TGTGCCAGCAGCCCCCCCTGGCGGGTTAGCACAGATACGCAGTATTTT. It yields the protein CASSPPWRVSTDTQYF.